This entry lists 5 T cell receptor beta chains sequenced from one sample in a study of T-cell reconstitution after alpha-beta-depleted transplantation in children. As it was prepared, the TCRbeta library received unique molecular identifiers. One entry per CDR3 protein results from TCRdb running MiXCR on the PCR reads. This table has more than 550,000 distinct CDR3 sequences, more than 9% appearing once. Sequenced here: PBMCs from the stem cell graft donor, sampled from the stem cell graft. The receptors stem from a human donor who donated a stem cell graft to a child with acute myeloid leukemia.

This clonotype was detected a few times. The gene calls are TRBV5-1 and TRBJ2-2, with D possibly called TRBD1 or TRBD2 (5 bases each). Trimming pared 4 bases from V and 7 bases from J, leaving 17 bases between. CDR3 length equals 15 residues. CDR1 SGHRS and CDR2 YFSETQ come from the germline V gene. CDR3 residues: CASSPTGTTGGELFF. CDR3 nucleotide sequence: TGCGCCAGCAGCCCGACCGGGACCACGGGCGGGGAGCTGTTTTTT.

The chain has TRBV7-2 and TRBJ2-7; D is possibly TRBD1 (6 bases). The CDR3 length is 14 residues. CDR1 and CDR2 from the germline V gene are SGHTA and FQGNSA. The ends were cut back, 5 bases at V and 4 bases at J, with 15 bases in the middle. The CDR3 DNA is TGTGCCAGCAGCCCACCTGACCAGGGGTACGAGCAGTACTTC. Translation: CASSPPDQGYEQYF.

The chain uses TRBV29-1 and TRBJ2-7; D is undetermined. The CDR3 is 11 amino acids. Germline CDR1 is SQVTM and CDR2 is ANQGSEA. The V end lost 4 bases, the J end lost 3 bases, and 7 bases lay between the germline ends. The CDR3 DNA reads as TGCAGCGTTGGTGCCGGCTACGAGCAGTACTTC. Encoded protein: CSVGAGYEQYF.

This chain joins TRBV20-1 and TRBJ2-7; TRBD1 or TRBD2 may be the D gene (5 bases each). The V end lost 7 bases, the J end lost 10 bases, and 17 bases lay between the germline ends. The germline V gene encodes CDR1 DFQATT and CDR2 SNEGSKA (reference sequence). The CDR3 totals 11 residues. The CDR3 spells CSGVVGEHQYF. As DNA, the CDR3 is TGCAGTGGCGTTGTGGGGGAGCACCAGTACTTC.

At least ten counts were recorded for this clonotype. The chain links TRBV2 to TRBJ2-3; tentatively, D is TRBD1 or TRBD2 (5 bases each). The CDR3 runs to 14 residues. CDR1 is SNHLY, CDR2 FYNNEI, per germline. V lost 6 bases and J 2 bases, leaving 12 bases between the germline ends. The DNA of the CDR3 is TGTGCCAGCAGGCTCCGGGGCCCCACAGATACGCAGTATTTT. It specifies CASRLRGPTDTQYF. Full variable domain (rest looked up from reference TRBV2 and TRBJ2-3): EPEVTQTPSHQVTQMGQEVILRCVPISNHLYFYWYRQILGQKVEFLVSFYNNEISEKSEIFDDQFSVERPDGSNFTLKIRSTKLEDSAMYFCASRLRGPTDTQYFGPGTRLTVL.